This T cell receptor beta chain was observed in a study of cytomegalovirus exposure and HLA in healthy donors. Whole-study results and caveats: Later analysis showed most CMV-associated TCR beta chains appearing HLA-restricted. Immune exposure data for these donors was limited to CMV serostatus. In vitro work confirmed that a few CMV-associated chains recognize CMV antigens.

PCR was performed using 60 Vbeta and 13 Jbeta primers. Methods used by the authors: Roughly 11 million shared chains were among approximately 80 million unique TCR beta chains counted in a later analysis. Only in-frame clones appear in the TCRdb table, and some are missing; sequencing was by immunoSEQ multiplex PCR. That table is the source of V, J and clone size, and D and trimming were worked out from the DNA. The table records approximately 74,000 clones, about 71% of them present only once. V was pared by 4 bases and J by 3 bases, with 17 bases between. Per the germline V gene, CDR1 is SGHTS and CDR2 is YDEGEE. The CDR3 is 15 residues long. Note on this clone: Its antigen is not identified.

Sequencing was carried out using PBMCs. This chain connects TRBV5-8 to TRBJ2-7; a possible D gene is TRBD1 (5 bases). The source of this sequence is a woman between 35 and 50 years old in good health and CMV-seronegative. The CDR3, as DNA: TGTGCCAGCAGCCCCATGGCAGGGTTTATCTACGAGCAGTACTTC. This codes for CASSPMAGFIYEQYF.